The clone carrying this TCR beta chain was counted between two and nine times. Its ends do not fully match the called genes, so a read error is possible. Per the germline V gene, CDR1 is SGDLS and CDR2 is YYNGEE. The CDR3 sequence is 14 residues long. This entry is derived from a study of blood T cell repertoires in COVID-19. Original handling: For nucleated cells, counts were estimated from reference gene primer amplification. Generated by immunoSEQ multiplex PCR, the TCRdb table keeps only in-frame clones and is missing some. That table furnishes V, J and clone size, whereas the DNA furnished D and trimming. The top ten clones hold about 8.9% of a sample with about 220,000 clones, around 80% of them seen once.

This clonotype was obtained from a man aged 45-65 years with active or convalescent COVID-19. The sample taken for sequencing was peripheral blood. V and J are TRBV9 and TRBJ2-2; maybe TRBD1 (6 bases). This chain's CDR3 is CASKGSGDTGELFF. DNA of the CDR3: TGTGCAAGCAAGGGATCAGGGGACACCGGGGAGCTGTTTTTT.